The rows below give T cell receptor beta chains drawn from one sample of a study of Ad26.COV2.S vaccination and SARS-CoV-2 variants. Profiled with immunoSEQ multiplex PCR; TCRdb holds only in-frame clones, not every one. Seen here are some 400,000 clones, over 75% observed once, and the top ten hold under 2%. Sequences were derived from peripheral blood, sampled in a trial of Ad26.COV2.S vaccine versus placebo. The receptors stem from a person between 18 and 65 years old who received the Ad26.COV2.S COVID-19 vaccine or a placebo. The CDR3 runs from the conserved cysteine through the conserved F or W. D genes are given only for firm matches. Rows give clone size only sometimes, using once, few, many, or a class for an expanded clone.

TRBD2,TRBJ2-2,NA,TRBV7-8,TGTGCCAGCAGCTCCGGGGGGGCCGGGGAGCTGTTTTTT,CASSSGGAGELFF
NA,TRBJ1-1,NA,TRBV6-5,TGTGCCAGCAGGAGAGCACGGGAGATTAACACTGAAGCTTTCTTT,CASRRAREINTEAFF
NA,TRBJ2-3,NA,TRBV5-1,TGCGCCAGTGAGGAAACAGGTTTCCCAGATACGCAGTATTTT,CASEETGFPDTQYF
NA,TRBJ1-2,NA,TRBV9,TGTGCCAGCAGCGCCATTCCGGGGGCGAAAGGCTACACCTTC,CASSAIPGAKGYTF
NA,TRBJ2-1,NA,TRBV19,TGTGCCAGTAGTATTGATGCGGGCTACAATGAGCAGTTCTTC,CASSIDAGYNEQFF
TRBD2,TRBJ2-7,NA,TRBV5-1,TGCGCCAGCAGCCCGGGAGTTAGCGGGAGATTCGACGAGCAGTACTTC,CASSPGVSGRFDEQYF
TRBD1,TRBJ2-2,NA,TRBV6-5,TGTGCCAGCAGACGCACCAGGGGGCCCCCCGGGGAGCTGTTTTTT,CASRRTRGPPGELFF
NA,TRBJ2-2,NA,TRBV4-1,TGCGCCAGCAGCCAAGTGGGACTCCTGAACACCGGGGAGCTGTTTTTT,CASSQVGLLNTGELFF
NA,TRBJ2-3,NA,TRBV6-5,TGTGCCAGCAGCCCCAACCGCGACACAGATACGCAGTATTTT,CASSPNRDTDTQYF
NA,TRBJ2-1,NA,TRBV7-2,TGTGCCAGCAGCGGCGGACTCGTGAATGAGCAGTTCTTC,CASSGGLVNEQFF
NA,TRBJ2-1,NA,TRBV7-3,TGTGCCAGCAGCTCGCAGGGGAATGAGCAGTTCTTC,CASSSQGNEQFF
NA,TRBJ2-1,NA,TRBV30,TGTGCCTGGAGTGTAAACGGGCTGGGGATTAATGAGCAGTTCTTC,CAWSVNGLGINEQFF
NA,TRBJ2-7,NA,TRBV5-6,TGTGCCAGCAGCTTATTCTCGGGACTCGCGTCCCACGAGCAGTACTTC,CASSLFSGLASHEQYF
TRBD1,TRBJ2-1,NA,TRBV28,TGTGCCAGCCGGGGACCGGGACAGGGTATCCATGAGCAGTTCTTC,CASRGPGQGIHEQFF
NA,TRBJ2-7,NA,TRBV7-9,TGTGCCAGCAGCTTATCCGCGGTGGGTGGTTACGGGGAGCAGTACTTC,CASSLSAVGGYGEQYF
TRBD2,TRBJ2-7,NA,TRBV20-1,TGCAGTGGATCGCGGGAGTACGAGCAGTACTTC,CSGSREYEQYF
NA,TRBJ2-2,NA,TRBV6-5,TGTGCCACCAGAGAGGGAAACACCGGGGAGCTGTTTTTT,CATREGNTGELFF
NA,TRBJ2-3,NA,TRBV2,TGTGCCAGCAGTGATAGGGAGGCCACAGATACGCAGTATTTT,CASSDREATDTQYF
NA,TRBJ2-5,NA,TRBV5-1,TGCGCCAGCAGCCTAAGGACAGTACAAGAGACCCAGTACTTC,CASSLRTVQETQYF
TRBD1,TRBJ1-2,NA,TRBV6-1,TGTGCCAGCAGTGACCGGACAGGGGGAGGCTACACCTTC,CASSDRTGGGYTF
TRBD1,TRBJ2-3,NA,TRBV7-6,TGTGCCAGCAGCTTCCGACAGGGAGATACGCAGTATTTT,CASSFRQGDTQYF
NA,TRBJ2-7,NA,TRBV2,TGTGCCAGCAGGCCGGACAGATCCTACGAGCAGTACTTC,CASRPDRSYEQYF
NA,TRBJ2-1,NA,TRBV24-1,TGTGCCACCAGTGATCGGACACTCCTACCCTACAATGAGCAGTTCTTC,CATSDRTLLPYNEQFF
TRBD2,TRBJ2-1,NA,TRBV25-1,TGTGCCAGCAGTCCGTCTAGCGGGAGGGCCTTCGCCAATGAGCAGTTCTTC,CASSPSSGRAFANEQFF
NA,TRBJ1-1,NA,TRBV28,TGTGCCAGCAGGCAAGTGAACACTGAAGCTTTCTTT,CASRQVNTEAFF
NA,TRBJ2-1,NA,TRBV11-3,TGTGCCAGCAGCTTTCGCTGGGGCGGACTAAGCAATGAGCAGTTCTTC,CASSFRWGGLSNEQFF
TRBD2,TRBJ2-3,NA,TRBV2,TGTGCCAGCAGGGGACTAGCGGGAGCGGAAAATACGCAGTATTTT,CASRGLAGAENTQYF
NA,TRBJ1-6,NA,TRBV7-9,TGTGCCAGCAGCCCCAGGCGTCAGGGGCAATCACCCCTCCACTTT,CASSPRRQGQSPLHF
NA,TRBJ1-6,NA,TRBV6-6,TGTGCCAGCAGAGCCTTACAGGGAAATTCACCCCTCCACTTT,CASRALQGNSPLHF
TRBD1,TRBJ1-5,NA,TRBV28,TGTGCCAGCACCCCCAGGGACAGGGGGCGCGGACAGCCCCAGCATTTT,CASTPRDRGRGQPQHF
TRBD2,TRBJ2-1,NA,TRBV11-2,TGTGCCAGCAGCTTATGGCTAGCGGGTAGCTCCTACAATGAGCAGTTCTTC,CASSLWLAGSSYNEQFF
NA,TRBJ2-7,NA,TRBV30,TGTGCCTGGAGTGTACTTCAGGGGAGCGAGCAGTACTTC,CAWSVLQGSEQYF
NA,TRBJ2-3,once,TRBV5-4,TGTGCCAGCAGCTTGGATCAAATCAGCACAGATACGCAGTATTTT,CASSLDQISTDTQYF
TRBD2,TRBJ2-7,NA,TRBV7-3,TGTGCCAGCAACAATTCGCAGGGAGGGAGCTACGAGCAGTACTTC,CASNNSQGGSYEQYF
TRBD2,TRBJ2-1,NA,TRBV5-1,TGCGCCAGCAGCTTGGAAGCGGGGGCCGTTTACAATGAGCAGTTCTTC,CASSLEAGAVYNEQFF
NA,TRBJ2-2,NA,TRBV2,TGTGCCAGCAGGTGGGGTGCGGGCACCGGGGAGCTGTTTTTT,CASRWGAGTGELFF
TRBD1,TRBJ1-4,NA,TRBV19,TGTGCCAGTAGTCCATCCGGTACAGGGGAACTGTTTTTT,CASSPSGTGELFF
TRBD2,TRBJ2-1,NA,TRBV28,TGTGCCAGCAGTTTAGTACTAGCGGGAAATGAGCAGTTCTTC,CASSLVLAGNEQFF
TRBD2,TRBJ2-3,NA,TRBV4-1,TGCGCCAGCAGATATGGCGGGAGGGCCGCAGATACGCAGTATTTT,CASRYGGRAADTQYF
NA,TRBJ2-7,NA,TRBV19,TGTGCCAGTAGTATTTCGGTCGGAATGGGCGAGCAGTACTTC,CASSISVGMGEQYF